This T cell receptor (beta chain) comes out of a study of cytomegalovirus exposure and HLA in healthy donors. PCR amplification relied on 60 Vbeta primers (plus 13 Jbeta primers). The assay was immunoSEQ multiplex PCR, and TCRdb's table has in-frame clones only and misses some. The sample carries some 120,000 clones, more than 60% recorded once. Overall study results and limits: The dataset shows that most TCR sequences were rare, while some public TCRs occurred in many donors. According to a later analysis, donors in an Asian-associated ancestry cluster reportedly had fewer N-insertions than the roughly 670-donor mean. At a 0.05 false discovery rate, a later analysis found 18,000 or so TCR beta sequences to be associated with HLA alleles. The investigators catalogued 150 to 200 TCR beta chains as cytomegalovirus-associated.

Comments on this clone: The target antigen is unknown.

CDR1 is MGHRA, CDR2 YSYEKL, per germline. The CDR3 runs 16 residues. The germline V and J ends were trimmed by 0 bases and 3 bases, with 15 bases remaining between them. Sequenced: PBMCs. The gene calls are TRBV4-1 and TRBJ2-7; D ambiguous. The TCR comes from a man in his thirties or forties in good health and CMV-seronegative. CDR3 DNA sequence: TGCGCCAGCAGCCAAGATTTTAGCCAGCGCCACTACGAGCAGTACTTC. Its translation: CASSQDFSQRHYEQYF.